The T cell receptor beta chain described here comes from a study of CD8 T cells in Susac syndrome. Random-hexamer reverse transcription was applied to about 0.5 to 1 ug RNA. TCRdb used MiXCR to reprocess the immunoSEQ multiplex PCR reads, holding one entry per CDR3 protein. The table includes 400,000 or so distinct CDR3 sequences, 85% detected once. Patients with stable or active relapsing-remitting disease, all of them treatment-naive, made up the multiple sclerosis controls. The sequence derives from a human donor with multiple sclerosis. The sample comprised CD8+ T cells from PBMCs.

The chain's CDR3 is CASSFGTFNEQFF. The CDR3 nucleotides read TGTGCCAGCAGCTTCGGGACATTCAATGAGCAGTTCTTC. V usage is TRBV7-6 and J usage is TRBJ2-1; D may be TRBD1 (6 bases). The CDR3 spans 13 residues. Germline CDR1 is SGHVS and CDR2 is FNYEAQ. V shed 3 bases and J shed 6 bases, with 9 bases lying between them.